The 8 T cell receptor beta chains in this list originate from one sample, sequenced in a study of T cell changes during pregnancy in multiple sclerosis (dated by TCRdb to between 2018 and 2021). The library was prepared using the immunoSEQ multiplex PCR assay. Here the immuneACCESS table is served through TCRdb, limited to in-frame sequences with V and J called. Missing clones are a known gap in these copies; in checked studies unresolved V genes cover under half, and the rest lacks a known reason. The sample has tens of thousands of clones on record, 90% to 95% of them singletons. The top ten clones comprise about 1.6% of the sample. Material: peripheral blood, obtained after pregnancy. These receptors all stem from a female donor in good health, enrolled as a control in a pregnancy study.

The CDR3 nucleotides read TGTGCCAGCAGCTCGAGCGGGGCGATTATCGACGAGCAGTACTTC. Protein product: CASSSSGAIIDEQYF. The rearrangement joins TRBV9 to TRBJ2-7, with 7 bases aligning to TRBD2. The CDR3 is 15 residues long. Trimming at V came to 4 bases and at J to 5 bases, leaving 12 bases not matched to a gene. Germline assignment: CDR1 SGDLS and CDR2 YYNGEE.

This clone was picked up one time. V is TRBV4-1 and J is TRBJ2-3; TRBD1 agrees at 7 bases. The CDR3 covers 15 residues. Germline V gives CDR1 MGHRA, CDR2 YSYEKL. With V trimmed by 5 bases and J by 4 bases, 9 bases remained unmatched. CDR3 region: CASSTTGAGADTQYF. The CDR3 bases are TGCGCCAGCAGCACAACAGGGGCTGGGGCAGATACGCAGTATTTT.

This clone occurred a few times. The J gene is TRBJ1-5, the V gene TRBV6-1; 9 nucleotides line up with TRBD1. This CDR3 contains 15 residues. Germline V gene sequence: CDR1 MNHNS, CDR2 SASEGT. V shed 7 bases and J 2 bases; nucleotides not matched to a gene: 6. The CDR3 loop reads CASNLGQGGNQPQHF. The DNA for the CDR3 is TGTGCCAGCAACCTGGGACAGGGAGGCAATCAGCCCCAGCATTTT.

The CDR3 loop is CASIGQGNYEQYF. CDR3 nucleotides: TGTGCCAGCATCGGACAGGGGAACTACGAGCAGTACTTC. The chain has TRBV5-6 and TRBJ2-7; TRBD1 matches 9 bases. The CDR3 covers 13 residues. Germline V lookup: CDR1 SGHDT, CDR2 YYEEEE. V lost 6 bases, J lost 3 bases, and 4 bases stayed unmatched.

The chain links TRBV19 to TRBJ1-5; 8 bases line up with TRBD1. Trimming removed 5 bases from V and 6 bases from J; junction bases left unmatched: 9. This CDR3 contains 15 residues. CDR1 and CDR2 from the germline V gene are LNHDA and SQIVND (reference sequence). CDR3: CASSSLQGGSQPQHF. The DNA of the CDR3 is TGTGCCAGTAGTTCCCTACAGGGGGGCAGTCAGCCCCAGCATTTT.

The rearrangement links TRBV18 to TRBJ1-1; weak D call: TRBD1 (5 bases). The germline V and J ends were trimmed by 3 bases and 0 bases, with 11 bases remaining between them. The CDR3 has 15 residues. CDR1 is KGHSH, CDR2 LQKENI, per germline. CDR3: CASSPKQVMNTEAFF. CDR3 sequence (DNA): TGTGCCAGCTCACCTAAACAGGTGATGAACACTGAAGCTTTCTTT.

This clone is labeled medium-sized. J is TRBJ1-5 and V is TRBV28; 7 bases fit TRBD1. Germline V gene lookup returns CDR1 MDHEN and CDR2 SYDVKM. The CDR3 has 20 residues. V lost 3 bases to trimming and J lost 6 bases; unmatched junction nucleotides: 23. CDR3 amino acids: CASSFPSTGTANLQAQPQHF. The CDR3 nucleotides are TGTGCCAGCAGTTTCCCCTCCACCGGGACAGCCAACCTCCAGGCTCAGCCCCAGCATTTT.

The V call is TRBV4-3, the J call TRBJ2-7; D might be TRBD1 (5 bases). V dropped 0 bases and J dropped 0 bases, with 9 bases sitting between them. CDR3 length: 15 amino acids. In germline, CDR1 is LGHNA, CDR2 YSLEER. The CDR3 DNA reads TGCGCCAGCAGCCAAGACGACAGCAACTCCTACGAGCAGTACTTC. Translation gives CASSQDDSNSYEQYF.